What follows are 14 T cell receptor beta chains derived from one specimen sequenced in a study of blood T cells in healthy people across ages. A second PCR, run for 7 to 11 cycles, used a sample-barcoded 5' primer plus a J-beta primer mix. Each CDR3 protein is one row after TCRdb ran MiXCR on the 5' RACE reads. The sample has hundreds of thousands of distinct CDR3 sequences, about 30% seen once. Material for sequencing was blood. These receptors were taken from a woman older than 75 in good health.

This clonotype was recorded many times. The CDR3 protein is CAIHEQGGASDTQYF. CDR3 sequence (DNA): TGTGCCATCCACGAGCAGGGGGGGGCATCGGATACGCAGTATTTT. The chain joins TRBV10-3 to TRBJ2-3; D possibly matches TRBD1 or TRBD2 (7 bases each). Germline CDR1 ENHRY, CDR2 SYGVKD. The germline V and J ends were trimmed by 8 bases and 6 bases, with 21 bases remaining between them. The CDR3 spans 15 residues.

The sample holds many counts of this clonotype. The V call is TRBV5-1, the J call TRBJ2-2, with D possibly matching TRBD1 (6 bases). Germline loops: CDR1 SGHRS, CDR2 YFSETQ. This CDR3 spans 15 amino acids. V was cut by 3 bases and J by 0 bases, with 9 bases left in between. In nucleotides, the CDR3 is TGCGCCAGCAGCTCGGACAGCGCGAACACCGGGGAGCTGTTTTTT. Its translation is CASSSDSANTGELFF.

The chain carries TRBV20-1 and TRBJ2-4; no firm D call. Germline CDR1 and CDR2: DFQATT and SNEGSKA (reference sequence). CDR3 length equals 8 residues. The CDR3 sequence: CSPLWQYF. The CDR3 nucleotides read TGCAGCCCTTTGTGGCAGTACTTC.

The J gene is TRBJ1-1, the V gene TRBV10-3; 10 bases are shared with TRBD1. In germline, CDR1 is ENHRY, CDR2 SYGVKD. V shed 3 bases, J shed 3 bases, and the junction held 4 bases outside the gene matches. There are 15 residues in the CDR3. The CDR3 is CAISEPGQGDTEAFF. DNA of the CDR3: TGTGCCATCAGTGAACCCGGACAGGGGGACACTGAAGCTTTCTTT.

This clonotype was counted many times. A clone one base away is much larger, so this may be a read error. The gene calls are TRBV12-3 or TRBV12-4 and TRBJ2-3; D tentatively fits TRBD1 or TRBD2 (5 bases each). Trimming removed 6 bases from V and 0 bases from J, with 10 bases in between. This CDR3 spans 14 amino acids. In DNA form, the CDR3 reads TGTGCCAGCAGGGACCGGGACAGCACAGATACGCAGTATTTT. This translates into CASRDRDSTDTQYF.

The chain is built from TRBV19 and TRBJ1-1, with D perhaps TRBD1 (5 bases). The V end was cut by 6 bases, the J end by 7 bases, with 15 bases between. Germline assignment: CDR1 LNHDA and CDR2 SQIVND (reference sequence). This CDR3 has 13 residues. This CDR3 is CASRSGTSFEAFF. The CDR3 nucleotides are TGTGCCAGTAGGTCCGGGACCTCTTTTGAAGCTTTCTTT.

Ten or more counts support this clonotype. V gene TRBV4-1 combines with J gene TRBJ2-3; D is unresolved. CDR3 length: 18 residues. From germline, CDR1 is MGHRA and CDR2 YSYEKL. V was clipped by 2 bases and J by 2 bases, with 20 bases between them. CDR3 coding DNA: TGCGCCAGCAGCCAACCCCTATCGGCCCTCTCCTTCACAGATACGCAGTATTTT. It translates to CASSQPLSALSFTDTQYF.

The chain couples TRBV4-3 to TRBJ2-1, with 7 bases aligning to TRBD1. Germline V CDR1 and CDR2: LGHNA, YSLEER. J was trimmed by 7 bases and V by 8 bases; bases with no gene match: 5. The CDR3 contains 12 residues. The CDR3 DNA follows: TGCGCCAGCGGAAACAGGGGTAATGAGCAGTTCTTC. Protein: CASGNRGNEQFF.

This clonotype was recorded many times. The chain couples TRBV11-2 to TRBJ2-1; the D gene is possibly TRBD2 (6 bases). This CDR3 is built from 16 residues. Trimming removed 1 base from V and 4 bases from J, with 14 bases in between. Per germline, CDR1 SGHAT and CDR2 FQNNGV. The CDR3 DNA follows: TGTGCCAGCAGCTTAGCAGGGTGGGGGGTTTACAATGAGCAGTTCTTC. It is translated as CASSLAGWGVYNEQFF.

As for this clonotype: Given a much more abundant clone one base away, this may be a read error. The chain is built from TRBV11-3 and TRBJ2-3; the D gene is possibly TRBD2 (6 bases). Germline CDR1 reads SGHNT; CDR2 reads YENEEA. There are 15 residues in the CDR3. CDR3 region: CAGSLSSGTADTQYF. The CDR3 DNA reads TGTGCCGGCAGCCTAAGTAGCGGAACGGCAGATACGCAGTATTTT.

This clonotype was recorded at least ten times. CDR3 sequence: CASSDPSGPYEQYF. The CDR3 region has the DNA TGCGCCAGCAGCGACCCTAGCGGACCTTACGAGCAGTACTTC. The genes are TRBV5-1 and TRBJ2-7; TRBD2 matches at 7 bases. V gave up 4 bases and J gave up 4 bases; unmatched junction bases: 8. Germline V gene lookup returns CDR1 SGHRS and CDR2 YFSETQ. CDR3 size: 14 residues. The full variable domain, its missing parts supplied by reference TRBV5-1 and TRBJ2-7, is KAGVTQTPRYLIKTRGQQVTLSCSPISGHRSVSWYQQTPGQGLQFLFEYFSETQRNKGNFPGRFSGRQFSNSRSEMNVSTLELGDSALYLCASSDPSGPYEQYFGPGTRLTVT.

This clonotype was counted only a few times. This chain uses TRBV9 with TRBJ1-2; D call uncertain. Germline V gene sequence: CDR1 SGDLS, CDR2 YYNGEE. V shed 0 bases and J shed 8 bases, with 17 bases lying between them. The CDR3 totals 15 residues. The DNA of the CDR3 is TGTGCCAGCAGCGTAGCCCCCAGCGGCGGTGGGGGCTACACCTTC. Its protein product is CASSVAPSGGGGYTF.

Details on this clonotype: A much larger clone sits a single nucleotide away, making a read error possible. The V and J genes are TRBV7-7 and TRBJ2-1, with D maybe TRBD1 (6 bases). The length of the CDR3 is 16 residues. Looked up from germline, CDR1 is SSHAT and CDR2 is FNYEAQ (reference sequence). The CDR3 reads CASSPSRAGDYNEQFF. The CDR3 DNA sequence: TGTGCTAGCAGCCCTTCCCGGGCAGGGGACTACAATGAGCAGTTCTTC.

This clonotype came up many times. This chain uses TRBV27 with TRBJ2-5, with D perhaps being TRBD1 or TRBD2 (6 bases each). V shed 5 bases and J shed 1 base, with 14 bases lying between them. Germline assignment: CDR1 MNHEY and CDR2 SMNVEV (reference sequence). The CDR3 is 15 amino acids. The CDR3 is CASSPRGGPQETQYF. The CDR3 DNA reads as TGTGCCAGCAGTCCCCGAGGGGGGCCCCAAGAGACCCAGTACTTC.